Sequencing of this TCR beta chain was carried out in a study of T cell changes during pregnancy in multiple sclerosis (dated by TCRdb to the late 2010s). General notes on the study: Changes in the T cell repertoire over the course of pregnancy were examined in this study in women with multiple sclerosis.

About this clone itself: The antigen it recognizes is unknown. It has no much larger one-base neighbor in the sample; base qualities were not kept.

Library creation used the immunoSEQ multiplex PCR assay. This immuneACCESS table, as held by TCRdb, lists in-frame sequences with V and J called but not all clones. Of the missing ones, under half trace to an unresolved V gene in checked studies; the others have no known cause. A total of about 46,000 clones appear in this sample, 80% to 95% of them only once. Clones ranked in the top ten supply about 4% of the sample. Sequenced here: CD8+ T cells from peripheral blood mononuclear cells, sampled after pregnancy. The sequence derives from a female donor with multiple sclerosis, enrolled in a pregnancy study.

Read as DNA, the sequence is TGTGCCAGCAGTTTATGGGGGGGAGACACCGGGGAGCTGTTTTTT. This yields the protein CASSLWGGDTGELFF. The chain is assembled from TRBV28 and TRBJ2-2, and TRBD2 may be the D gene, going by 6 matching bases. Trimming takes 0 bases from V and 3 bases from J, and the germline ends sit 8 bases apart. The germline V gene sets CDR1 to MDHEN and CDR2 to SYDVKM. The CDR3 covers 15 residues, taking in both the cysteine and the phenylalanine. Of all the DNA, just the CDR3 is kept, 45 bases in frame from base 1. Extended through the reference TRBV28 and TRBJ2-2 proteins, this CDR3 yields the full variable domain: DVKVTQSSRYLVKRTGEKVFLECVQDMDHENMFWYRQDPGLGLRLIYFSYDVKMKEKGDIPEGYSVSREKKERFSLILESASTNQTSMYLCASSLWGGDTGELFFGEGSRLTVL.